Included here is one TCR beta chain sequence, with context. The data belong to a study of CD8 T cells in Susac syndrome. Random hexamers were used to reverse transcribe about 0.45 to 1 ug of RNA. MiXCR, applied by TCRdb to the immunoSEQ multiplex PCR reads, yields one record per CDR3 protein. The table has just over 150,000 distinct CDR3 sequences, approximately 94% seen once. The V and J ends lost 8 bases and 8 bases respectively, with 15 bases between them. The CDR3 has 11 residues. CDR1 and CDR2 (germline): SQVTM, ANQGSEA. TEMRA cells were enriched by FACS, while CD8+ and CD4+ T cells were obtained through a negative isolation that was performed magnetically.

The receptor comes from a human donor with multiple sclerosis. Material for sequencing was CD8+ T cells from PBMCs. This chain uses TRBV29-1 with TRBJ1-2; a possible D gene is TRBD1 (5 bases). CDR3 nucleotide sequence: TGCAGCTGCAGGGTCGATTGGGGCTACACCTTC. Translation: CSCRVDWGYTF.